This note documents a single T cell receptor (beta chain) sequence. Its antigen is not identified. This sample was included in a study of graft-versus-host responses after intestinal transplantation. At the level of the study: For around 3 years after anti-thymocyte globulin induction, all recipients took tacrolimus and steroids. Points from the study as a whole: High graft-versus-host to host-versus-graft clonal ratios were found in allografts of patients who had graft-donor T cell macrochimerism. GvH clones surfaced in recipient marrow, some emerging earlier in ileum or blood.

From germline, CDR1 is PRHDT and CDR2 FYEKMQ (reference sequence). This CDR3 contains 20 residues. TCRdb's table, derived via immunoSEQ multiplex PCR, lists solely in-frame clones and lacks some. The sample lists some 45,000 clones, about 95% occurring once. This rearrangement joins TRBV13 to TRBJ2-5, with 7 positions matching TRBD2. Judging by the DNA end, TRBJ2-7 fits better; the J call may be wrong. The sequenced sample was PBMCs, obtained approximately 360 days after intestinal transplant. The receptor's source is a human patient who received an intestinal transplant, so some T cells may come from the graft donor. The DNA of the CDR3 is TGTGCCAGCAGCTTGGGGAAAGGGGAGAGTGAGCGGGGTGTCACCTACGAGCAGTACTTC. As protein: CASSLGKGESERGVTYEQYF.